The rows below give T cell receptor beta chains drawn from one sample of a study of blood T cell repertoires in COVID-19. Using immunoSEQ multiplex PCR, the repertoire was profiled, and TCRdb retains in-frame clones only, with some absent. The table has fewer than 350,000 clones, 90% seen once. What was sequenced was PBMCs or T cells enriched from blood (not recorded which). The receptors were gathered from a woman aged 18 to 35 with acute COVID-19. Both conserved end residues are part of each CDR3. Each record gives: J gene, clone size, V gene, D gene, CDR3 DNA, CDR3 protein. The D gene is left open where the match is weak. Only part of the rows carry a size: once, few, many, or a class if the clone is expanded.

TRBJ2-7,-,TRBV19,-,TGTGCCAGTAGTACGGACAGTTACGAGCAGTACTTC,CASSTDSYEQYF
TRBJ2-3,-,TRBV4-1,TRBD2,TGCGCCAGCAGCCAAGATGGTGGACTAGCGGACCCCACAGATACGCAGTATTTT,CASSQDGGLADPTDTQYF
TRBJ2-7,-,TRBV6-5,TRBD1,TGTGCCAGCAGGCCGGGACAGGGCTCCTACGAGCAGTACTTC,CASRPGQGSYEQYF
TRBJ2-1,-,TRBV5-1,-,TGCGCCAGCAGCTTGGTTAGGGGGACGAACAATGAGCAGTTCTTC,CASSLVRGTNNEQFF
TRBJ2-1,-,TRBV7-6,-,TGTGCCAGCAGCTCTCAGGGGCAAAGCTCCTACAATGAGCAGTTCTTC,CASSSQGQSSYNEQFF
TRBJ1-5,-,TRBV18,-,TGTGCCAGCTCACCACCCCCAGGATATAATCAGCCCCAGCATTTT,CASSPPPGYNQPQHF
TRBJ1-2,-,TRBV6-4,TRBD1,TGTGCCAGCTTCCTAAGCCCCGGGACAGGGTATGGCTACACCTTC,CASFLSPGTGYGYTF
TRBJ1-1,-,TRBV18,-,TGTGCCAGCTCACCATCACAAAGGAACACTGAAGCTTTCTTT,CASSPSQRNTEAFF
TRBJ1-5,-,TRBV19,-,TGTGCCAGTAGTATCCCTGGACGGGGGGGTGGCAATCAGCCCCAGCATTTT,CASSIPGRGGGNQPQHF
TRBJ2-7,-,TRBV6-5,-,TGTGCCAGCAGTCTAACGCAAGAGTACGAGCAGTACTTC,CASSLTQEYEQYF
TRBJ2-5,-,TRBV4-2,TRBD2,TGTGCCAGCAGTGCCCTAGCGGGAGAGGAGACCCAGTACTTC,CASSALAGEETQYF
TRBJ2-1,-,TRBV9,TRBD1,TGTGCCAGCAGCGTAGGGGACAGGAACAATGAGCAGTTCTTC,CASSVGDRNNEQFF
TRBJ1-1,once,TRBV28,-,TGTGCCAGCAGTTTATCTTCCCCATCTTATAACGGCACTGAAGCTTTCTTT,CASSLSSPSYNGTEAFF
TRBJ1-6,-,TRBV14,TRBD1,TGTGCCAGCAGCCGAACGAACCAAAGGACAGGGCGCTACTCACCCCTCCACTTT,CASSRTNQRTGRYSPLHF
TRBJ1-6,-,TRBV19,-,TGTGCCAGTAGTATAGAACAGGCAAGCTCCTATAATTCACCCCTCCACTTT,CASSIEQASSYNSPLHF
TRBJ2-7,-,TRBV29-1,-,TGCAGCGTAGCCCAGGGCTGGGACGAGCAGTACTTC,CSVAQGWDEQYF
TRBJ2-2,-,TRBV27,TRBD2,TGTGCCAGCAGGTTACTAGCGGGAGCCACCGGGGAGCTGTTTTTT,CASRLLAGATGELFF
TRBJ1-5,-,TRBV30,TRBD1,TGTGCCTGGAGTGGGACAGGGTACAATCAGCCCCAGCATTTT,CAWSGTGYNQPQHF
TRBJ2-7,-,TRBV5-5,-,TGTGCCAGCAGCTTAAGACAGGTCTACGAGCAGTACTTC,CASSLRQVYEQYF
TRBJ1-3,-,TRBV5-6,TRBD1,TGTGCCAGCAGCTTAGGACAGGTCTCTGGAAACACCATATATTTT,CASSLGQVSGNTIYF
TRBJ1-2,-,TRBV9,TRBD1,TGTGCCAGCAGCGCAACCCCGACAGGGCCCCCATATGGCTACACCTTC,CASSATPTGPPYGYTF
TRBJ2-7,-,TRBV19,TRBD2,TGTGCCAGTAGGGAAGAAGCGGGAGAGACCTACGAGCAGTACTTC,CASREEAGETYEQYF
TRBJ2-7,-,TRBV7-2,-,TGTGCCAGCAGCCCCGGTCATTCTGAATACGAGCAGTACTTC,CASSPGHSEYEQYF
TRBJ2-1,once,TRBV27,-,TGTGCCAGCAGTTTATTGTCGGACTTGCCTACTCACAATGAGCAGTTCTTC,CASSLLSDLPTHNEQFF
TRBJ2-5,-,TRBV7-6,TRBD2,TGTGCCAGCAGCTTCCCACGGACTAGCGGGATACCAGAGACCCAGTACTTC,CASSFPRTSGIPETQYF
TRBJ2-2,once,TRBV11-2,-,TGTGCCAGCAGCTTAGATCGAGGGACACCGAACACCGGGGAGCTGTTTTTT,CASSLDRGTPNTGELFF
TRBJ1-3,-,TRBV7-2,-,TGTGCCAGCAGCTTAATATATATAGGGGGAGGAAACACCATATATTTT,CASSLIYIGGGNTIYF
TRBJ2-3,-,TRBV12-3/TRBV12-4,-,TGTGCCAGCAGTTTAATAGGCACAGATACGCAGTATTTT,CASSLIGTDTQYF
TRBJ2-3,few,TRBV6-4,-,TGTGCCAGCAGTGAGGTGAGCGGGTCCGATACGCAGTATTTT,CASSEVSGSDTQYF
TRBJ2-7,-,TRBV28,-,TGTGCCAGCACTACTACCGACCGGCTGAACTACGAGCGGTACTTC,CASTTTDRLNYERYF
TRBJ1-4,-,TRBV19,TRBD1,TGTGCCAGTAGCCCGACAGGGACTAATGAAAAACTGTTTTTT,CASSPTGTNEKLFF
TRBJ1-4,-,TRBV28,TRBD1,TGTGCCAGCAGGTCAGACAGGGCCCATGAAAAACTGTTTTTT,CASRSDRAHEKLFF
TRBJ1-1,-,TRBV12-3/TRBV12-4,-,TGTGCCAGCAGATCCGACAGAAATGAAGCTTTCTTT,CASRSDRNEAFF
TRBJ1-6,-,TRBV27,TRBD1,TGTGCCAGCAGTTTGGGGGACAGGGTTTGGTCACCCCTCCACTTT,CASSLGDRVWSPLHF
TRBJ2-7,-,TRBV10-3,-,TGTGCCATCAGTGAGGGCGGGGACGAGCAGTACTTC,CAISEGGDEQYF
TRBJ1-1,once,TRBV10-2,-,TGCGCCAGCAGTAGCGGAGGTGAAGCTTTCTTT,CASSSGGEAFF
TRBJ2-7,-,TRBV29-1,-,TGCAGCGTTGCCCAGGGAAGCTCCTACGAGCAGTACTTC,CSVAQGSSYEQYF
TRBJ1-2,-,TRBV15,-,TGTGCCACCAGCAGAGATCTCAGGGCTGGCTACACCTTC,CATSRDLRAGYTF
TRBJ2-3,-,TRBV30,TRBD2,TGTGCCTGGAGTTCCCTAGCGGGAGGGCCGACAGATACGCAGTATTTT,CAWSSLAGGPTDTQYF
TRBJ2-2,-,TRBV5-1,TRBD2,TGCGCCAGCAGCTTGGCCGGACTAGCGGAGTACACCGGGGAGCTGTTTTTT,CASSLAGLAEYTGELFF
TRBJ2-3,once,TRBV10-3,TRBD2,TGTGCCAGCGCTATAGCGGGAACTAGCACAGATACGCAGTATTTT,CASAIAGTSTDTQYF
TRBJ2-2,-,TRBV5-1,-,TGCGCCAGCAGCTTGACGGCGAACACCGGGGAGCTGTTTTTT,CASSLTANTGELFF
TRBJ2-7,-,TRBV13,TRBD1,TGTGCCAGCAGCTCGGACAGGTTGCAGTACTTC,CASSSDRLQYF
TRBJ2-1,-,TRBV7-8,TRBD1,TGTGCCAGCAGCTCTAACCCAGACAGGGCCGCCTACAATGAGCAGTTCTTC,CASSSNPDRAAYNEQFF
TRBJ1-6,few,TRBV6-5,-,TGTGCCAGCAGCCCCTTAGGGGGTGATAATTCACCCCTCCACTTT,CASSPLGGDNSPLHF
TRBJ2-7,-,TRBV19,-,TGTGCCAGTAGTATATCGGGGACCTACGAGCAGTACTTC,CASSISGTYEQYF
TRBJ2-1,-,TRBV24-1,TRBD1,TGTGCCACCAGTGACCGCCTTCGACAGGGAGAGTTCTTC,CATSDRLRQGEFF
TRBJ1-2,-,TRBV5-1,TRBD1,TGCGCCAGCAGCCGGGACAGGGGGTCCGACTATGGCTACACCTTC,CASSRDRGSDYGYTF
TRBJ2-3,-,TRBV7-2,TRBD2,TGTGCCAGCAGCTTCGGGGGGAGCAAGGATACGCAGTATTTT,CASSFGGSKDTQYF
TRBJ2-1,-,TRBV10-3,-,TGTGCCATCAGTGCCTCCCGACAGGTCCATGAGCAGTTCTTC,CAISASRQVHEQFF
TRBJ2-5,-,TRBV5-4,-,TGTGCCAGCAGCTTACCAGGGGGGAGGGAGACCCAGTACTTC,CASSLPGGRETQYF
TRBJ2-6,few,TRBV5-1,-,TGCGCCAGCAGCTCTAGGGGCAGTAACTCTGGGGCCAACGTCCTGACTTTC,CASSSRGSNSGANVLTF
TRBJ1-1,-,TRBV6-5,TRBD1,TGTGCCAGCAGTTACCGCTTGGGACAGGGGAACACTGAAGCTTTCTTT,CASSYRLGQGNTEAFF
TRBJ2-5,-,TRBV18,TRBD2,TGTGCCAGCTCCCGGGAGGGGTATAAACCGTACTTC,CASSREGYKPYF